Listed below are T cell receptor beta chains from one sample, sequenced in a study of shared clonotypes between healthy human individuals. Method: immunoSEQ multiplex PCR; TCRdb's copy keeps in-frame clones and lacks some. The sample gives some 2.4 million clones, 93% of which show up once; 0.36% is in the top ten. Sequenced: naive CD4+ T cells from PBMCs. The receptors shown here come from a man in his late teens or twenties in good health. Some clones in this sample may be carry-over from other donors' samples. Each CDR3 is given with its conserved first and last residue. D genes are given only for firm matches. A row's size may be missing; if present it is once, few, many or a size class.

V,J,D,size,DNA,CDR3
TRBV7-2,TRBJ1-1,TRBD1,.,TGTGCCAGCAGACCCGACAGGGTGAACACTGAAGCTTTCTTT,CASRPDRVNTEAFF
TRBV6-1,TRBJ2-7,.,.,TGTGCCAGCAGCCTGCTGACAGGCTCCTACGAGCAGTACTTC,CASSLLTGSYEQYF
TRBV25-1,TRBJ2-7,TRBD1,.,TGTGCCAGCAGTGAATTAGGGGACAGCTCCACCTACGAGCAGTACTTC,CASSELGDSSTYEQYF
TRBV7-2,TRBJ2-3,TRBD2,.,TGTGCCAGCAGCCCCCCTCGCGGGAGATTGCCAGATACGCAGTATTTT,CASSPPRGRLPDTQYF
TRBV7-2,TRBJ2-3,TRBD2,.,TGTGCCAGCAGCTTAACTAGCGGGGCTAGCACAGATACGCAGTATTTT,CASSLTSGASTDTQYF
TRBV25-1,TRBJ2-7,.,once,TGTGCCAGCAGTGATTTGTCCGACGAGCAGTACTTC,CASSDLSDEQYF
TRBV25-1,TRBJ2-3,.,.,TGTGCCAGCAGTGGGACCTGGGGTACGCAGTATTTT,CASSGTWGTQYF
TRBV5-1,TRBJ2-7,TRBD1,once,TGCGCCAGCAGCCGGCCGGGACAGGGGACCTACGAGCAGTACTTC,CASSRPGQGTYEQYF
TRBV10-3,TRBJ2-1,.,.,TGTGCCATCAAAGGCGGCTACAATGAGCAGTTCTTC,CAIKGGYNEQFF
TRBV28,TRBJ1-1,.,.,TGTGCCAGCACCCGACGCGGGACGGAACGAGACATGAACACTGAAGCTTTCTTT,CASTRRGTERDMNTEAFF
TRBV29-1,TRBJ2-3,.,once,TGCAGCGTAAGACGACCTCCGGGGGTAGCAGATACGCAGTATTTT,CSVRRPPGVADTQYF
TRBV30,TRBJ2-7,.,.,TGTGCCTGGAACAGGGAAGGCTACGAGCAGTACTTC,CAWNREGYEQYF
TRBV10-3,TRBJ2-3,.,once,TGTGCCATCATGGCAACAGATACGCAGTATTTT,CAIMATDTQYF
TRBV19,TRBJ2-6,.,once,TGTGCCAGTAGTACCCGGGGCGCTGGGGCCAACGTCCTGACTTTC,CASSTRGAGANVLTF
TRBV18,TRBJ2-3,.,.,TGTGCCAGCTCCCCCACCCGGGGAGTTCAAGATACGCAGTATTTT,CASSPTRGVQDTQYF
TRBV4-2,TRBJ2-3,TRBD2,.,TGTGCCAGCAGCCCCCAACTAGCGGGAACAGGGGGAGATACGCAGTATTTT,CASSPQLAGTGGDTQYF
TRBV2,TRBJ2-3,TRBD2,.,TGTGCCAGCAGAGAACTCTCAGCGGGAGTTCGAAATACGCAGTATTTT,CASRELSAGVRNTQYF
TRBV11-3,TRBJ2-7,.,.,TGTGCCAGCAGCCCTGCAGGAGCCCAGTACTTC,CASSPAGAQYF
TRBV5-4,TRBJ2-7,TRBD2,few,TGTGCCAGCAGCTTACTAGCGGGAAACTCCTACGAGCAGTACTTC,CASSLLAGNSYEQYF
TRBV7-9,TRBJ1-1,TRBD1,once,TGTGCCAGCAGCTCCCAACAGGGGCTAACTGAAGCTTTCTTT,CASSSQQGLTEAFF
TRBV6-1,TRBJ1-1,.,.,TGTGCCAGCAATGGGGGATTGGTCGCTGAAGCTTTCTTT,CASNGGLVAEAFF
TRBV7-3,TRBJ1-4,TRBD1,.,TGTGCCAGCAGCCTTCTAGGGGACAGGGTTAATGAAAAACTGTTTTTT,CASSLLGDRVNEKLFF
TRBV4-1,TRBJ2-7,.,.,TGCGCCAGCAGCCCTAGTACTAGCCGAGTGAACCACGAGCAGTACTTC,CASSPSTSRVNHEQYF
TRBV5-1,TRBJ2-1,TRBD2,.,TGCGCCAGCAGCTTGTCCTGGACTAGCGTAGCCGATGAGCAGTTCTTC,CASSLSWTSVADEQFF
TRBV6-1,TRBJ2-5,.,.,TGTGCCAGCAGTGAAGCGCATGGGACGAAAGAGACCCAGTACTTC,CASSEAHGTKETQYF
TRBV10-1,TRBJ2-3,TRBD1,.,TGCGCCAGCAGCGGGGACAGGCCTCCAACGCAGTATTTT,CASSGDRPPTQYF
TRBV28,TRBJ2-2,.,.,TGTGCCAGCAGTTTTCTCGGGAGCAAGAGGGAGCTGTTTTTT,CASSFLGSKRELFF
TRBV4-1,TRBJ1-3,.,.,TGCGCCAGCAGCCAACCCTACGAGGCGGGAAACACCATATATTTT,CASSQPYEAGNTIYF
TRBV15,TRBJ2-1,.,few,TGTGCCACCAGCAGGACCTACAATGAGCAGTTCTTC,CATSRTYNEQFF
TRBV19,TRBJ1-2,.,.,TGTGCCAGTAGTATTCTGGGGGCGAGGGACTATGGCTACACCTTC,CASSILGARDYGYTF
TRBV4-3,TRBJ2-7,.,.,TGCGCCAGCAGCCCCGAGGGAGGATTCGGCGAGCAGTACTTC,CASSPEGGFGEQYF
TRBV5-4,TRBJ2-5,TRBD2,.,TGTGCCAGCAGCCGCGGAGCGGGAGACCGGGCTAGGGAGACCCAGTACTTC,CASSRGAGDRARETQYF
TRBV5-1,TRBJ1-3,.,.,TGCGCCAGCAGCTTGGAAGGGACGTCTGGAAACACCATATATTTT,CASSLEGTSGNTIYF
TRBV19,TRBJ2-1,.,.,TGTGCCAGTAGTATAGATGGGGGTAGGGGGAGGGCCCCAAGCTCCTACAATGAGCAGTTCTTC,CASSIDGGRGRAPSSYNEQFF
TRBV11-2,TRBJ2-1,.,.,TGTGCCAGCAGCACACGGGGGGCGGAGCAGTTCTTC,CASSTRGAEQFF
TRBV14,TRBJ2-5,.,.,TGTGCCAGCAGCCAATTCGAGGACATGTACCAAGAGACCCAGTACTTC,CASSQFEDMYQETQYF
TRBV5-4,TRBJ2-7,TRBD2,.,TGTGCCAGCAGCTTAAGCGGGACTCGCTACGAGCAGTACTTC,CASSLSGTRYEQYF
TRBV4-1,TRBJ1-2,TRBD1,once,TGCGCCAGCAGCCAAGCCACAGGGGCCTATAACTATGGCTACACCTTC,CASSQATGAYNYGYTF
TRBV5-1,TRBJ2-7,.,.,TGCGCCAGCAGCGAAAACCCTGCCTACGGGCTTGAGCAGTACTTC,CASSENPAYGLEQYF
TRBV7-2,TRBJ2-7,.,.,TGTGCCAGCAGCTCCACCAGGGGTTTCTCCTACGAGCAGTACTTC,CASSSTRGFSYEQYF
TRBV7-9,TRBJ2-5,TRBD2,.,TGTGCCAGCAGCTTAGGACTTTGGACTAGCGGGTACCAAGAGACCCAGTACTTC,CASSLGLWTSGYQETQYF
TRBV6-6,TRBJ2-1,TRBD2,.,TGTGCCAGCAGTGGGGTGGCGGGAGCGAATGAGCAGTTCTTC,CASSGVAGANEQFF
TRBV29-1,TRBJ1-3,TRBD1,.,TGCAGCGTCTGGACAGGGAACTCTGGAAACACCATATATTTT,CSVWTGNSGNTIYF
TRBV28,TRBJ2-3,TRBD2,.,TGTGCCAGCAGAAACACCCTGGGCGCGGGAGGGGGCACAGATACGCAGTATTTT,CASRNTLGAGGGTDTQYF
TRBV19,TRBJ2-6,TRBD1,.,TGTGCCAGTAGGGAATCCGGGACAGGGGGGTCTGGGGCCAACGTCCTGACTTTC,CASRESGTGGSGANVLTF
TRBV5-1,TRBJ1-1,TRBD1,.,TGCGCCAGCAGCTCAGGGACAGGGGGTGGCACTGAAGCTTTCTTT,CASSSGTGGGTEAFF
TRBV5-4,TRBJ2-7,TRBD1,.,TGTGCCAGCAGCCCACGGACAGGGGGCTCCTACGAGCAGTACTTC,CASSPRTGGSYEQYF
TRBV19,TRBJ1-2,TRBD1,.,TGTGCCAGTAGTACGCGACAGGGTTTGGAGGGCTACACCTTC,CASSTRQGLEGYTF
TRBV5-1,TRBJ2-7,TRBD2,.,TGCGCCAGCAGCTCCAGCGGGACCTCCTACGAGCAGTACTTC,CASSSSGTSYEQYF
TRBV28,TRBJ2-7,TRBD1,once,TGTGCCAGCAGTCCAATCGGACAGGCCGTCTACGAGCAGTACTTC,CASSPIGQAVYEQYF
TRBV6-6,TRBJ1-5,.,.,TGTGCCAGCAGTTTAGACGTTAGCAATCAGCCCCAGCATTTT,CASSLDVSNQPQHF
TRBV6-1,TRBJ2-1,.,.,TGTGCCAGCAGTGAAACCACCTACAATGAGCAGTTCTTC,CASSETTYNEQFF
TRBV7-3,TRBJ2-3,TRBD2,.,TGTGCCAGCAGCTTAACGAGGGGACTAGCGGGAGGCGATACGCAGTATTTT,CASSLTRGLAGGDTQYF
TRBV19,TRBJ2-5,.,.,TGTGCCAGTAGTATTACGAGGGAAGAGACCCAGTACTTC,CASSITREETQYF
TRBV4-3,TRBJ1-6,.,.,TGCGCCAGCAGCCAAGCCCGGACCTTGAATTCACCCCTCCACTTT,CASSQARTLNSPLHF
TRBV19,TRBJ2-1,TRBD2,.,TGTGCCAGTAGTCCAAACCCAGCGGGAGTCCACAATGAGCAGTTCTTC,CASSPNPAGVHNEQFF
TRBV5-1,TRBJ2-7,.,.,TGCGCCAGCAGCTTGGGCAACAGGAGCTCCTACGAGCAGTACTTC,CASSLGNRSSYEQYF
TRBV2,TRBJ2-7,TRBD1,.,TGTGCCAGCACCGGGGACAGCTTCTCCTACGAGCAGTACTTC,CASTGDSFSYEQYF
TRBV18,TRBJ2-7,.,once,TGTGCCAGCTCACCTACGTCAGGGGACTACGAGCAGTACTTC,CASSPTSGDYEQYF
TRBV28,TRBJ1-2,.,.,TGTGCCAGCAGCGGCAGGGATGGCTACACCTTC,CASSGRDGYTF